A selection of T cell receptor beta chains follows, all from one sample in a study of STAT5B mutations in CD4+ large granular lymphocyte leukemia. Data came from immunoSEQ multiplex PCR; TCRdb stores just in-frame clones and leaves some out. The sample lists 30,000 to 40,000 clones, 87% occurring once. The sample comprised CD4+ T cells from blood buffy coats. These receptor sequences come from a human donor in good health. Each CDR3 is given with its conserved first and last residue. The D gene is left open where the match is weak. Size is stated for part of the rows, as once, few or many counts, or as a class when the clone is expanded.

V gene	clone size	J gene	D gene	CDR3 DNA	CDR3 protein
TRBV5-1	-	TRBJ2-3	-	TGCGCCAGCAGCTTGGTAAAGGGCCTCACAGATACGCAGTATTTT	CASSLVKGLTDTQYF
TRBV11-2	-	TRBJ1-1	-	TGTGCCAGCAGCTTTCTGCAGGGATTTGGCACTGAAGCTTTCTTT	CASSFLQGFGTEAFF
TRBV2	-	TRBJ2-1	TRBD1	TGTGCCAGCAGTGAAACTATCTGGGACAGGGGATTAGTTAGGAATGAGCAGTTCTTC	CASSETIWDRGLVRNEQFF
TRBV5-5	-	TRBJ2-2	-	TGTGCCAGCAGCTTAATAGGGCTCTCCACCGGGGAGCTGTTTTTT	CASSLIGLSTGELFF
TRBV7-3	once	TRBJ2-2	-	TGTGCCAGCAGCTCCGGACGGACGAACACCGGGGAGCTGTTTTTT	CASSSGRTNTGELFF
TRBV4-1	once	TRBJ2-1	TRBD2	TGCGCCAGCAGCCAAGATCCGACTAGCGGGAACGGTGAGCAGTTCTTC	CASSQDPTSGNGEQFF
TRBV6-5	-	TRBJ1-4	-	TGTGCCAGCAGGACAGCGGGGGAGGGTGAAAAACTGTTTTTT	CASRTAGEGEKLFF
TRBV7-2	-	TRBJ2-2	-	TGTGCCAGCAGCGCGGACTATTCGAACACCGGGGAGCTGTTTTTT	CASSADYSNTGELFF
TRBV19	few	TRBJ1-4	-	TGTGCCAGTAGCCGCCGAGAGAAACTGTTTTTT	CASSRREKLFF
TRBV14	few	TRBJ1-1	-	TGTGCCAGCAGCCCGAAATTCATCACTGAAGCTTTCTTT	CASSPKFITEAFF
TRBV25-1	-	TRBJ2-2	-	TGTGCCAGCAGTGACTCCAGGAGAGCGAACACCGGGGAGCTGTTTTTT	CASSDSRRANTGELFF
TRBV19	-	TRBJ2-5	TRBD2	TGTGCCAGTAGTTCCGGGACTAGGGCAGAGACCCAGTACTTC	CASSSGTRAETQYF
TRBV2	-	TRBJ2-2	TRBD2	TGTGCCAGCAGGCCGGGACGCGGGGGAGGTGACACCGGGGAGCTGTTTTTT	CASRPGRGGGDTGELFF
TRBV4-3	-	TRBJ2-2	TRBD2	TGCGCCAGCAGCCAAGAAATCCTAGGACTAGCGGTGAACACCGGGGAGCTGTTTTTT	CASSQEILGLAVNTGELFF
TRBV19	-	TRBJ2-6	-	TGTGCCAGTAGTATGGGGATTGCAGGTTCCCTCTCTGGGGCCAACGTCCTGACTTTC	CASSMGIAGSLSGANVLTF
TRBV7-6	-	TRBJ2-5	-	TGTGCCAGCAGCCCTGAGGTGGGGACCCAGTACTTC	CASSPEVGTQYF
TRBV27	once	TRBJ1-5	TRBD1	TGTGCCAGCAGTCCACAGGGGGGCGGGCAGCCCCAGCATTTT	CASSPQGGGQPQHF
TRBV6-1	-	TRBJ1-1	-	TGTGCCAGCAGCTATACAGGGTCCACTGAAGCTTTCTTT	CASSYTGSTEAFF
TRBV5-5	-	TRBJ1-4	-	TGTGCCAGCAGTTTCCTCGGGGGGGCGTATAATGAAAAACTGTTTTTT	CASSFLGGAYNEKLFF
TRBV19	once	TRBJ2-3	TRBD2	TGTGCCAGTAGTCTCTCGCGGACTAGCGGTACAGATACGCAGTATTTT	CASSLSRTSGTDTQYF
TRBV5-1	-	TRBJ2-2	-	TGCGCCAGCAGCTTGGCGGAGGACACCGGGGAGCTGTTTTTT	CASSLAEDTGELFF
TRBV4-3	-	TRBJ1-4	TRBD1	TGCGCCAGCAGCCAAGAGCTCTGGGCGACAGGGAATGAAAAACTGTTTTTT	CASSQELWATGNEKLFF
TRBV29-1	-	TRBJ2-3	-	TGCAGCGTTGCTGACGGGAGCCCCGGCACAGATACGCAGTATTTT	CSVADGSPGTDTQYF
TRBV5-4	-	TRBJ1-2	-	TGTGCCAGCAGCCCCACGGGTCTCTATGGCTACACCTTC	CASSPTGLYGYTF
TRBV28	-	TRBJ1-5	TRBD1	TGTGCCAGCTCGGGACAGGTTGGTTATCAGCCCCAGCATTTT	CASSGQVGYQPQHF
TRBV19	-	TRBJ2-1	-	TGTGCCAGTAGTATAAGGACTACTCTAATACGCAATGAGCAGTTCTTC	CASSIRTTLIRNEQFF
TRBV29-1	-	TRBJ2-5	TRBD2	TGCAGCTTTCGACTAGCGGGAGCAGAGACCCAGTACTTC	CSFRLAGAETQYF
TRBV29-1	-	TRBJ2-4	-	TGCAGCGTTGAAAGATTGACAGGCCCCTTAATAGCCAAAAACATTCAGTACTTC	CSVERLTGPLIAKNIQYF
TRBV10-3	-	TRBJ1-2	-	TGTGCCATCAGTGAGTCGCCAGTAGGCTATGGCTACACCTTC	CAISESPVGYGYTF
TRBV27	-	TRBJ2-4	-	TGTGCCAGCAGAGCGCTGGGGCGGAACATTCAGTACTTC	CASRALGRNIQYF
TRBV7-2	-	TRBJ2-7	-	TGTGCCAGCAGCTCGACAGCTAGCTCCTACGAGCAGTACTTC	CASSSTASSYEQYF
TRBV10-1	-	TRBJ1-5	-	TGCGCCAGCAGTGAAGGACAGAGCAATCAGCCCCAGCATTTT	CASSEGQSNQPQHF
TRBV6-5	-	TRBJ2-7	TRBD1	TGTGCCAGCAGGACGGGACAGAATTCCTACGAGCAGTACTTC	CASRTGQNSYEQYF
TRBV5-6	-	TRBJ2-1	TRBD2	TGTGCCAGCAGCCGATCCGGGACTAGCGGGAGGAATGAGCAGTTCTTC	CASSRSGTSGRNEQFF
TRBV21-1	-	TRBJ2-7	-	TGTGCCACCTGCGGGGGGGAGTGGTACGAGCAGTACTTC	CATCGGEWYEQYF